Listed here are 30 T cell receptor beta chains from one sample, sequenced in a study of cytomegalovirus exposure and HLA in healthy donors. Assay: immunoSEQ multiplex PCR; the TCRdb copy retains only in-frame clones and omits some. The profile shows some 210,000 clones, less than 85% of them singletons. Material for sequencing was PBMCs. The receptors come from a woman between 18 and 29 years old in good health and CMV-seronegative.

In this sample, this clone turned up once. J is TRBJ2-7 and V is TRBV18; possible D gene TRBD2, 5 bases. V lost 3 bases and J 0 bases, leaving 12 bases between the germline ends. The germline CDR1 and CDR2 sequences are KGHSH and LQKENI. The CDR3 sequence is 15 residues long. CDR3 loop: CASSPGELSSYEQYF. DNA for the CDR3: TGTGCCAGCTCACCGGGAGAATTAAGCTCCTACGAGCAGTACTTC. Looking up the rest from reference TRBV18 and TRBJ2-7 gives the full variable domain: NAGVMQNPRHLVRRRGQEARLRCSPMKGHSHVYWYRQLPEEGLKFMVYLQKENIIDESGMPKERFSAEFPKEGPSILRIQQVVRGDSAAYFCASSPGELSSYEQYFGPGTRLTVT.

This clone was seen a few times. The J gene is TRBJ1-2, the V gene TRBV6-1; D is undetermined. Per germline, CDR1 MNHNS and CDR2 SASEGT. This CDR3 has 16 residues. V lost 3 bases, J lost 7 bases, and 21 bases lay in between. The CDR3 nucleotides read TGTGCCAGCAGTGAGCAAATGTCCGGGCCGTATAGTGGCTACACCTTC. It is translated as CASSEQMSGPYSGYTF.

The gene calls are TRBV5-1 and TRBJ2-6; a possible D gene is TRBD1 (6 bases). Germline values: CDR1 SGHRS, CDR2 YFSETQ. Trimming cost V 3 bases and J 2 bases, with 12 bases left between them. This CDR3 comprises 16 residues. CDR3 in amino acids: CASSSTGSTGANVLTF. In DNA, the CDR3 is TGCGCCAGCAGCTCCACAGGGTCCACTGGGGCCAACGTCCTGACTTTC.

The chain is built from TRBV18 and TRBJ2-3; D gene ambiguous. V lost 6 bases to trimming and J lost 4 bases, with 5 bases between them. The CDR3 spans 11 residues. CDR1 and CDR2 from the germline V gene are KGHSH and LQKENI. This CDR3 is CASSGADTQYF. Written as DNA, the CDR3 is TGTGCCAGCTCGGGCGCAGATACGCAGTATTTT. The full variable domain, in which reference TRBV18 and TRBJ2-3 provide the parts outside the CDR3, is NAGVMQNPRHLVRRRGQEARLRCSPMKGHSHVYWYRQLPEEGLKFMVYLQKENIIDESGMPKERFSAEFPKEGPSILRIQQVVRGDSAAYFCASSGADTQYFGPGTRLTVL.

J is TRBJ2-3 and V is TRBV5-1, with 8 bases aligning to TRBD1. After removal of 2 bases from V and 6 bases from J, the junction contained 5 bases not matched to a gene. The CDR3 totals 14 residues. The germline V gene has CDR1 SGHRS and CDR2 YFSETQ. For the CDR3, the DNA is TGCGCCAGCAGCTTAGACAGGGGTGGTGATACGCAGTATTTT. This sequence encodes CASSLDRGGDTQYF.

This CDR3 is CASTPYSGGHQETQYF. CDR3 nucleotides: TGTGCCAGCACCCCCTATAGCGGGGGACACCAAGAGACCCAGTACTTC. The rearrangement uses TRBV28 and TRBJ2-5, with 9 bases identical to TRBD2. Trimming took 7 bases from V and 0 from J; bases not matched to a gene: 9. This CDR3 has 16 amino acids. Germline assignment: CDR1 MDHEN and CDR2 SYDVKM.

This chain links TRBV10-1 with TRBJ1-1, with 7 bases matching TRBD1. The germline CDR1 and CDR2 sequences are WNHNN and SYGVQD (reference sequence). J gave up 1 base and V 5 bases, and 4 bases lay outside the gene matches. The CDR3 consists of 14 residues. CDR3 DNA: TGCGCCAGCAGTCCGGGACAGACGAACACTGAAGCTTTCTTT. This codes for CASSPGQTNTEAFF.

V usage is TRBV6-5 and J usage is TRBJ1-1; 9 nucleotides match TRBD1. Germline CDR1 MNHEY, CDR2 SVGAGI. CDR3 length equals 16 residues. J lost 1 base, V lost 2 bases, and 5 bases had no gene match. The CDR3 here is CASSYPVTGGNTEAFF. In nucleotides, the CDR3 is TGTGCCAGCAGTTACCCCGTGACAGGGGGGAACACTGAAGCTTTCTTT.

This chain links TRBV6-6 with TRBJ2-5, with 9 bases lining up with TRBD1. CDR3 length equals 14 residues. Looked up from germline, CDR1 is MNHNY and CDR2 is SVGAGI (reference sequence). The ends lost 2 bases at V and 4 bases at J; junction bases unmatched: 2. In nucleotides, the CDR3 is TGTGCCAGCAGTTACGACAGGGGGAGAGAGACCCAGTACTTC. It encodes CASSYDRGRETQYF.

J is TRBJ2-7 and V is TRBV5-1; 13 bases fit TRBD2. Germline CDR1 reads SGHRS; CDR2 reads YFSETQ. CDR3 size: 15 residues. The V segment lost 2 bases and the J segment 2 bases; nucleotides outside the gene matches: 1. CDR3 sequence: CASSFTSGGAYEQYF. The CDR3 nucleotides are TGCGCCAGCAGCTTTACTAGCGGGGGGGCCTACGAGCAGTACTTC.

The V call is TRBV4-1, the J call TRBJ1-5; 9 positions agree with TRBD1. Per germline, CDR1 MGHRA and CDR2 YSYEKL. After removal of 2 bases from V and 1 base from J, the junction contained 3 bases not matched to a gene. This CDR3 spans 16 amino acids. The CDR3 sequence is CASSQFGQGSNQPQHF. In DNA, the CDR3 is TGCGCCAGCAGCCAATTTGGACAGGGGAGCAATCAGCCCCAGCATTTT.

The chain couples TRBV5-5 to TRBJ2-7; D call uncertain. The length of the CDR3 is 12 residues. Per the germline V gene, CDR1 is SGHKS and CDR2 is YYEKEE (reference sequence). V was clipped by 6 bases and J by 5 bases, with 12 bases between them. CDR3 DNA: TGTGCCAGCAACCTCGGTGGGCACGAGCAGTACTTC. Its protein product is CASNLGGHEQYF.

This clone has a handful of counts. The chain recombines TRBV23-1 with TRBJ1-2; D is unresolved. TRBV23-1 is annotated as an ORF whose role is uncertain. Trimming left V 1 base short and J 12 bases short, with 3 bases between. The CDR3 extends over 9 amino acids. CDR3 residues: CASSQWNTF. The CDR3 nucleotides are TGCGCCAGCAGTCAATGGAACACCTTC.

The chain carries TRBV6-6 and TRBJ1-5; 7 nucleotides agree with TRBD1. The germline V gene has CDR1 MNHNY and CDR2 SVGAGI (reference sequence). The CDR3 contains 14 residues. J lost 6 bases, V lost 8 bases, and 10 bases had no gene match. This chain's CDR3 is CASGGDRRSQPQHF. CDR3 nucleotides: TGTGCCAGCGGAGGGGACAGACGTAGTCAGCCCCAGCATTTT.

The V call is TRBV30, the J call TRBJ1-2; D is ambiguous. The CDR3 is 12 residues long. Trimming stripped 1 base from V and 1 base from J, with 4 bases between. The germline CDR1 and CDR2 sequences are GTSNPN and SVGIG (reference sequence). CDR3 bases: TGTGCCTGGAGTGGGGTTAACTATGGCTACACCTTC. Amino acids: CAWSGVNYGYTF. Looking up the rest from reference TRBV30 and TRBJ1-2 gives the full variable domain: SQTIHQWPATLVQPVGSPLSLECTVEGTSNPNLYWYRQAAGRGLQLLFYSVGIGQISSEVPQNLSASRPQDRQFILSSKKLLLSDSGFYLCAWSGVNYGYTFGSGTRLTVV.

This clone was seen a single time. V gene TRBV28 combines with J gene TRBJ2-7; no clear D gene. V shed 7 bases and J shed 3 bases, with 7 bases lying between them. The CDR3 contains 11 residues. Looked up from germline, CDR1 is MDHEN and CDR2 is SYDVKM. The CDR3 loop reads CASTPGYEQYF. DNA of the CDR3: TGTGCCAGCACCCCCGGCTACGAGCAGTACTTC.

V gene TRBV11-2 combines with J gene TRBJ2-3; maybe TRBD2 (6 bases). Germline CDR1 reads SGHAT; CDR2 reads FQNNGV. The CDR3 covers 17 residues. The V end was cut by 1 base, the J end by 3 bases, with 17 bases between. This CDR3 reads CASSLAGAGRGTDTQYF. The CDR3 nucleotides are TGTGCCAGCAGCTTAGCCGGTGCGGGGCGCGGAACAGATACGCAGTATTTT.

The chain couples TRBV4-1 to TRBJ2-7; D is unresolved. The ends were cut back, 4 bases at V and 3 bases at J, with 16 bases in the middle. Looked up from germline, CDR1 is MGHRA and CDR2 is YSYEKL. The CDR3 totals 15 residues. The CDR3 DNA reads TGCGCCAGCAGCCGCCTCCCAGGCGGAGTCTACGAGCAGTACTTC. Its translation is CASSRLPGGVYEQYF.

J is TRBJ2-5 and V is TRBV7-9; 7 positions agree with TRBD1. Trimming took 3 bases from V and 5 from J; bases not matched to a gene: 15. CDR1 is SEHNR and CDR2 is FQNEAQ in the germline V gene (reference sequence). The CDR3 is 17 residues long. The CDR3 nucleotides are TGTGCCAGCAGCTTCAACCCCGGGACAGCGGTCGTGGAGACCCAGTACTTC. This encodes CASSFNPGTAVVETQYF.

CDR3 sequence reads: CASSLFRPGTEAFF. The DNA of the CDR3 is TGTGCCAGCAGTTTATTCCGTCCGGGGACTGAAGCTTTCTTT. The V call is TRBV6-5, the J call TRBJ1-1; D unclear. The CDR3 contains 14 residues. CDR1 is MNHEY, CDR2 SVGAGI, per germline. Trimming left V 4 bases short and J 5 bases short, with 14 bases between.

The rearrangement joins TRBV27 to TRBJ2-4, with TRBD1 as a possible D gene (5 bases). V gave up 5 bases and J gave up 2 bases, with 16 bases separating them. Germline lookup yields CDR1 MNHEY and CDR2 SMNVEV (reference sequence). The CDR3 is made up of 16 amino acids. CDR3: CASSPRLRETKNIQYF. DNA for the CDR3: TGTGCCAGCAGTCCCCGACTCAGGGAAACCAAAAACATTCAGTACTTC.

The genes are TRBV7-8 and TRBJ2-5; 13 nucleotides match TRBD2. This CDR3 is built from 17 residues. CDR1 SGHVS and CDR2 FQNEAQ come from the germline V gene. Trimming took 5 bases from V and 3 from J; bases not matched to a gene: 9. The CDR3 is CASSPPGLAGEEETQYF. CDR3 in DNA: TGTGCCAGCAGCCCTCCCGGACTAGCGGGAGAGGAAGAGACCCAGTACTTC.

The CDR3 here is CASSRGQVFTDTQYF. CDR3 bases: TGTGCCAGCAGCCGGGGACAGGTTTTCACAGATACGCAGTATTTT. This chain links TRBV5-6 with TRBJ2-3, with 8 nucleotides matching TRBD1. V shed 4 bases, J shed 2 bases, and the junction held 6 bases outside the gene matches. The length of the CDR3 is 15 residues. Germline V gives CDR1 SGHDT, CDR2 YYEEEE.

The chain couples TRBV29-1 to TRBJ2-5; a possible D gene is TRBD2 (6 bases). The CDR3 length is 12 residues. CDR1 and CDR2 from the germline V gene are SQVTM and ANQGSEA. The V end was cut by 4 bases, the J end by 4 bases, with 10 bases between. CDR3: CSVVAGGETQYF. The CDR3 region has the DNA TGCAGCGTTGTTGCCGGGGGAGAGACCCAGTACTTC.

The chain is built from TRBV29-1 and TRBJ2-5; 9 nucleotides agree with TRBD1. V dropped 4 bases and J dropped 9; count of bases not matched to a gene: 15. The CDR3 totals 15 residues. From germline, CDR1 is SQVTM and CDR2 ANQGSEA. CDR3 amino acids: CSVANWDREPGAQYF. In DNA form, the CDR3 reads TGCAGCGTTGCCAATTGGGACAGGGAACCTGGGGCCCAGTACTTC.

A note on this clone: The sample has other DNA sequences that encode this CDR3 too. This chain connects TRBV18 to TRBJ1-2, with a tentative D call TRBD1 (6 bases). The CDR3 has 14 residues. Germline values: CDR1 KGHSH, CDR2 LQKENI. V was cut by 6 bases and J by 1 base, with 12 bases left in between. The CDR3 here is CASSPSRGNYGYTF. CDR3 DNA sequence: TGTGCCAGCTCCCCTTCCAGGGGTAACTATGGCTACACCTTC. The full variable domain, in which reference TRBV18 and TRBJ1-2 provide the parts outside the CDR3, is NAGVMQNPRHLVRRRGQEARLRCSPMKGHSHVYWYRQLPEEGLKFMVYLQKENIIDESGMPKERFSAEFPKEGPSILRIQQVVRGDSAAYFCASSPSRGNYGYTFGSGTRLTVV.

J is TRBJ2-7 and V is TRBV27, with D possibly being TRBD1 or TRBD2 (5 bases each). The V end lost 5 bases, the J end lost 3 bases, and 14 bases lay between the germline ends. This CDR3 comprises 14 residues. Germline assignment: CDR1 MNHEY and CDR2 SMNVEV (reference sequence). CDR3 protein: CASSRDGRRYEQYF. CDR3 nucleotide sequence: TGTGCCAGCAGTCGGGACGGACGCCGCTACGAGCAGTACTTC.

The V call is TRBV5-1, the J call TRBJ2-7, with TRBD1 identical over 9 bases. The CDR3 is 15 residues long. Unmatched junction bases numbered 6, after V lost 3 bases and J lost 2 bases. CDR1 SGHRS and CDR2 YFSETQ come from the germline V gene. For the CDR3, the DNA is TGCGCCAGCAGCTCGAAACAGGGGGCAACCTACGAGCAGTACTTC. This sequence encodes CASSSKQGATYEQYF. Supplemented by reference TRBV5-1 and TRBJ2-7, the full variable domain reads KAGVTQTPRYLIKTRGQQVTLSCSPISGHRSVSWYQQTPGQGLQFLFEYFSETQRNKGNFPGRFSGRQFSNSRSEMNVSTLELGDSALYLCASSSKQGATYEQYFGPGTRLTVT.

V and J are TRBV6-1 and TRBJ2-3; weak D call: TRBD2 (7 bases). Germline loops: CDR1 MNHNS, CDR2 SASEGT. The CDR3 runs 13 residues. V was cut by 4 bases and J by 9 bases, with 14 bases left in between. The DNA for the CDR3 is TGTGCCAGCAGTGTTGGTGGGGGGGCAACGCAGTATTTT. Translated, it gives CASSVGGGATQYF.

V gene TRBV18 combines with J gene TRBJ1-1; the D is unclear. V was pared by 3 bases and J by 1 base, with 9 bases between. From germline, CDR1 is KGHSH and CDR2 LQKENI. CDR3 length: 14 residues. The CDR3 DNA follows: TGTGCCAGCTCACCGTCTCGTCAGAACACTGAAGCTTTCTTT. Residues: CASSPSRQNTEAFF.